The rows below give T cell receptor beta chains drawn from one sample of a study of blood T cell repertoires in COVID-19. Measured with immunoSEQ multiplex PCR; TCRdb has only the in-frame clones, and not every one. The sample consists of tens of thousands of clones, around 92% of them appearing once. Sequences were obtained from peripheral blood. These receptor sequences come from a man in his 70s with active COVID-19. CDR3s include the opening cysteine and the closing phenylalanine or tryptophan. A D gene is named only where the DNA matches it firmly. Clone size is stated in some rows and not others, as once, few, many or a class when expanded.

DNA: TGTGCCAGCTCACCACCGAACAGGGGCGCGCAGGGAGAAAAACTGTTTTTT; CDR3: CASSPPNRGAQGEKLFF; V: TRBV18; J: TRBJ1-4; D: TRBD1; size: NA
DNA: TGTGCCAGCAGCAAAGCGCTCACAGCTCAAGGTGGCTACACCTTC; CDR3: CASSKALTAQGGYTF; V: TRBV21-1; J: TRBJ1-2; D: NA; size: NA
DNA: TGTGCCAGCAGTCCCACTAGCGGGAGTTTTGGCTTGCATGAGCAGTTCTTC; CDR3: CASSPTSGSFGLHEQFF; V: TRBV27; J: TRBJ2-1; D: TRBD2; size: NA
DNA: TGCAGTGCTAGTGAGGGCGGGATGTCGTGGGCGGAGCAGTTCTTC; CDR3: CSASEGGMSWAEQFF; V: TRBV20-1; J: TRBJ2-1; D: NA; size: NA
DNA: TGTGCCAGCAGCTTGGCGGGGGGGCCTGAGACCCAGTACTTC; CDR3: CASSLAGGPETQYF; V: TRBV5-4; J: TRBJ2-5; D: TRBD2; size: NA
DNA: TGTGCCAGCAGTTCCAACAGCTACGAGCAGTACTTC; CDR3: CASSSNSYEQYF; V: TRBV28; J: TRBJ2-7; D: NA; size: NA
DNA: TGCGCCAGCAGTGAGACTACTCCTTCCTACAATGAGCAGTTCTTC; CDR3: CASSETTPSYNEQFF; V: TRBV10-2; J: TRBJ2-1; D: NA; size: NA
DNA: TGTGCCAGTAGTACCTGGACAGGGGGGACCTACGAGCAGTACTTC; CDR3: CASSTWTGGTYEQYF; V: TRBV19; J: TRBJ2-7; D: TRBD1; size: NA
DNA: TGCGCCAGCAGCCAAGGACAGGGGAGGGGTCAGCCCCAGCATTTT; CDR3: CASSQGQGRGQPQHF; V: TRBV4-3; J: TRBJ1-5; D: TRBD1; size: NA
DNA: TGTGCCAGCAGTGCTTGGACAGGGGATAATTCACCCCTCCACTTT; CDR3: CASSAWTGDNSPLHF; V: TRBV2; J: TRBJ1-6; D: TRBD1; size: NA
DNA: TGTGCCAGCAGCTTCGGCGGAGCGAACACCGGGGAGCTGTTTTTT; CDR3: CASSFGGANTGELFF; V: TRBV7-2; J: TRBJ2-2; D: NA; size: NA
DNA: TGCGCCAGCAGCCAGGAGGGATCCTATGGCTACACCTTC; CDR3: CASSQEGSYGYTF; V: TRBV4-1; J: TRBJ1-2; D: NA; size: NA
DNA: TGCAGCGTTGAAGATCCGGGCAGGGATGGCTACACCTTC; CDR3: CSVEDPGRDGYTF; V: TRBV29-1; J: TRBJ1-2; D: NA; size: NA
DNA: TGTGCCAGCAGTTACCCCCGGACTAGCGGGAGGGCCGGCACCGGGGAGCTGTTTTTT; CDR3: CASSYPRTSGRAGTGELFF; V: TRBV6-2/TRBV6-3; J: TRBJ2-2; D: TRBD2; size: NA
DNA: TGTGCCAGTAGCCAGACTAACTATGGCTACACCTTC; CDR3: CASSQTNYGYTF; V: TRBV19; J: TRBJ1-2; D: NA; size: NA
DNA: TGTGCCAGCAGCTTGACATCCTCCCGAGAGACCCAGTACTTC; CDR3: CASSLTSSRETQYF; V: TRBV11-2; J: TRBJ2-5; D: NA; size: NA
DNA: TGCGCCAGCAGCCCGGGACAGGGGCTCTTCTACAATGAGCAGTTCTTC; CDR3: CASSPGQGLFYNEQFF; V: TRBV5-1; J: TRBJ2-1; D: TRBD1; size: once
DNA: TGTGCCAGCAGCTTACCCGTAACAGGGGGAGGCACTGAAGCTTTCTTT; CDR3: CASSLPVTGGGTEAFF; V: TRBV11-2; J: TRBJ1-1; D: TRBD1; size: NA
DNA: TGCGCCAGCAGCTTGGGGCCCAGGGCTGGGAACACTGAAGCTTTCTTT; CDR3: CASSLGPRAGNTEAFF; V: TRBV5-1; J: TRBJ1-1; D: NA; size: NA
DNA: TGCGCCAGCAGCCCCGCCCCTAGCGGGGGGGCCGGGGAGGAGACCCAGTACTTC; CDR3: CASSPAPSGGAGEETQYF; V: TRBV4-3; J: TRBJ2-5; D: TRBD2; size: NA
DNA: TGTGCCAGCAGCCCGGGACTAGCGGGGGCCCTACAAGAGACCCAGTACTTC; CDR3: CASSPGLAGALQETQYF; V: TRBV5-4; J: TRBJ2-5; D: TRBD2; size: NA
DNA: TGTGCCAGCACCCTGACAGAGTCCTACGAGCAGTACTTC; CDR3: CASTLTESYEQYF; V: TRBV28; J: TRBJ2-7; D: NA; size: NA
DNA: TGTGCCAGCACTCTGGGGAACAGGTACGGCTACACCTTC; CDR3: CASTLGNRYGYTF; V: TRBV28; J: TRBJ1-2; D: NA; size: NA
DNA: TGTGCCAGCAGCCCGGGACTAGCGGGAGACAATGAGCAGTTCTTC; CDR3: CASSPGLAGDNEQFF; V: TRBV7-7; J: TRBJ2-1; D: TRBD2; size: NA
DNA: TGTGCCAGCAGCGTAGTATCGAACACTGAAGCTTTCTTT; CDR3: CASSVVSNTEAFF; V: TRBV9; J: TRBJ1-1; D: NA; size: NA
DNA: TGCGCCAGCAGCTCGGACAGTTACGAGCAGTACTTC; CDR3: CASSSDSYEQYF; V: TRBV5-1; J: TRBJ2-7; D: NA; size: few
DNA: TGTGCCAGCAGTGCGGCAGGGGTATCTAGGGAGACCCAGTACTTC; CDR3: CASSAAGVSRETQYF; V: TRBV2; J: TRBJ2-5; D: NA; size: NA
DNA: TGTGCCACCAAGACTAGCGGGTCCTACGAGCAGTACTTC; CDR3: CATKTSGSYEQYF; V: TRBV3-1/TRBV3-2; J: TRBJ2-7; D: TRBD2; size: NA
DNA: TGCGCCAGCAGCGACAGGGTAGGAAACACCATATATTTT; CDR3: CASSDRVGNTIYF; V: TRBV5-1; J: TRBJ1-3; D: TRBD1; size: NA
DNA: TGCGCCAGCAGCTTGGTGGCCAGTGCCACAGATACGCAGTATTTT; CDR3: CASSLVASATDTQYF; V: TRBV5-1; J: TRBJ2-3; D: NA; size: NA
DNA: TGCGCCAGCAGCGGCCCGAGGGCAGCTTTCTTT; CDR3: CASSGPRAAFF; V: TRBV5-1; J: TRBJ1-1; D: NA; size: NA
DNA: TGTGCCAGTAGCACTATAGCGGGAGGCAGCACCGGGGAGCTGTTTTTT; CDR3: CASSTIAGGSTGELFF; V: TRBV19; J: TRBJ2-2; D: TRBD2; size: NA
DNA: TGTGCCAGCAGTGTCTTCACTAGCGGGGGCACAGATACGCAGTATTTT; CDR3: CASSVFTSGGTDTQYF; V: TRBV2; J: TRBJ2-3; D: TRBD2; size: NA
DNA: TGCGCCAGCAGCCAAGTAGGCCCGGGGGTAGGGAATTCACCCCTCCACTTT; CDR3: CASSQVGPGVGNSPLHF; V: TRBV4-3; J: TRBJ1-6; D: NA; size: NA
DNA: TGTGCCACCAGCACGGGCGGGACTAGCACAGATACGCAGTATTTT; CDR3: CATSTGGTSTDTQYF; V: TRBV15; J: TRBJ2-3; D: NA; size: NA
DNA: TGCGCCAGCAGCAGAAACAGGGCTGACACCGGGGAGCTGTTTTTT; CDR3: CASSRNRADTGELFF; V: TRBV5-1; J: TRBJ2-2; D: NA; size: NA
DNA: TGTGCCAGCAGCTTTTTATTCACCGGGGAGCTGTTTTTT; CDR3: CASSFLFTGELFF; V: TRBV28; J: TRBJ2-2; D: NA; size: NA
DNA: TGTGCTAGCGCCGGGACAGGAGGAGAAAAACTGTTTTTT; CDR3: CASAGTGGEKLFF; V: TRBV12-3/TRBV12-4; J: TRBJ1-4; D: TRBD1; size: NA
DNA: TGTGCCAGCAGTCAACAAAGGAGCACTGAAGCTTTCTTT; CDR3: CASSQQRSTEAFF; V: TRBV12-3/TRBV12-4; J: TRBJ1-1; D: NA; size: NA
DNA: TGTGCCAGCAGCTTAAAACTGGGCACTCCCAGGGGAGACACGCAGTATTTT; CDR3: CASSLKLGTPRGDTQYF; V: TRBV7-2; J: TRBJ2-3; D: NA; size: NA
DNA: TGCGCCAGCAGCTCCGGGACTGGCAACAATGAGCAGTTCTTC; CDR3: CASSSGTGNNEQFF; V: TRBV5-1; J: TRBJ2-1; D: NA; size: NA
DNA: TGTGCTACGGCGGGATCTTCTGGGGAGACCCAGTACTTC; CDR3: CATAGSSGETQYF; V: TRBV14; J: TRBJ2-5; D: NA; size: NA
DNA: TGTGCCAGCACCGGGACTCGACAAGAGACCCAGTACTTC; CDR3: CASTGTRQETQYF; V: TRBV5-6; J: TRBJ2-5; D: NA; size: NA
DNA: TGTGCCAGCAGCTTGGAGGGGGACAGTAGCTCCTACGAGCAGTACTTC; CDR3: CASSLEGDSSSYEQYF; V: TRBV5-6; J: TRBJ2-7; D: TRBD1; size: once
DNA: TGTGCCAGCAGCTTGCAATTAGCGGGGGGTCAAGAGACCCAGTACTTC; CDR3: CASSLQLAGGQETQYF; V: TRBV11-2; J: TRBJ2-5; D: TRBD2; size: NA
DNA: TGTGCCACCCAATCTAGCGGGAGGGATTACGAGCAGTACTTC; CDR3: CATQSSGRDYEQYF; V: TRBV10-3; J: TRBJ2-7; D: TRBD2; size: NA
DNA: TGTGCCAGCAGTCAAGGACTAGCGGTTTACAATGAGCAGTTCTTC; CDR3: CASSQGLAVYNEQFF; V: TRBV6-6; J: TRBJ2-1; D: TRBD2; size: NA
DNA: TGCGCCAGCAGCTTGGTTGCAGGGAACACTGAAGCTTTCTTT; CDR3: CASSLVAGNTEAFF; V: TRBV5-1; J: TRBJ1-1; D: NA; size: NA
DNA: TGTGCCAGCAGCTTAGCGCTCAGTAGCAATCAGCCCCAGCATTTT; CDR3: CASSLALSSNQPQHF; V: TRBV7-8; J: TRBJ1-5; D: NA; size: NA
DNA: TGCGCCAGCAGCTTTGAGACTAGCGGGGTACGAGAGACCCAGTACTTC; CDR3: CASSFETSGVRETQYF; V: TRBV5-1; J: TRBJ2-5; D: TRBD2; size: NA